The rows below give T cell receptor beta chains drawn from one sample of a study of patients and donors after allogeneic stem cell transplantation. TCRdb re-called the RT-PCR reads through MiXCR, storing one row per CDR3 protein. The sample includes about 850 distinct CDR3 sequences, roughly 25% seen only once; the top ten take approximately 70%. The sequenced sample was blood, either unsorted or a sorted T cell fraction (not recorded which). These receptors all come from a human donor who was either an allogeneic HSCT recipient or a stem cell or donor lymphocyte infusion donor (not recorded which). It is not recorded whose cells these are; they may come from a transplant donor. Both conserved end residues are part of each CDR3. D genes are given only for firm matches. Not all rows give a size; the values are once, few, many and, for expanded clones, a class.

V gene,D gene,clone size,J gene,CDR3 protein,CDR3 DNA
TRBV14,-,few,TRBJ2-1,CASSQAGVEQFF,TGTGCCAGCAGCCAAGCGGGGGTTGAGCAGTTCTTC
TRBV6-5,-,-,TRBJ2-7,CASSYSSGLSYEQYF,TGTGCCAGCAGTTACTCATCGGGGCTCTCCTACGAGCAGTACTTC
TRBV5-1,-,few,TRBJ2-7,CASSLGTDYEQYF,TGCGCCAGCAGCTTGGGGACAGACTACGAGCAGTACTTC
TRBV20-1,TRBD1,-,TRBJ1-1,CSAEDRGHQNTEAFF,TGCAGTGCGGAAGACAGGGGGCATCAGAACACTGAAGCTTTCTTT
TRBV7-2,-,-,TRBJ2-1,CASSLAANSFNEQFF,TGTGCCAGCAGCTTAGCCGCGAACTCCTTCAATGAGCAGTTCTTC
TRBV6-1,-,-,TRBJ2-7,CASSGLGEQYF,TGTGCCAGCAGTGGACTGGGCGAGCAGTACTTC
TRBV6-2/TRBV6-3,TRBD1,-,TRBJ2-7,CASSYHRGGYEQYF,TGTGCCAGCAGTTACCACAGGGGTGGGTACGAGCAGTACTTC
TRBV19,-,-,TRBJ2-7,CASSFSRGTYEQYF,TGTGCCAGTAGTTTTTCCAGGGGAACCTACGAGCAGTACTTC
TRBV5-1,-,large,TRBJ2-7,CASSLTGQRSYEQYF,TGCGCCAGCAGCTTGACAGGTCAAAGGTCCTACGAGCAGTACTTC
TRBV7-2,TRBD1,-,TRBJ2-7,CASSLDRGQQYF,TGTGCCAGCAGCCTGGACAGGGGACAGCAGTACTTC
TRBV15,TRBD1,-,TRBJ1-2,CATSRGGTDNYGYTF,TGTGCCACCAGCAGAGGCGGGACAGACAACTATGGCTACACCTTC
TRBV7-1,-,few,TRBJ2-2,CASSSRALNTGELFF,TGTGCCAGCAGCTCCCGGGCCTTGAACACCGGGGAGCTGTTTTTT